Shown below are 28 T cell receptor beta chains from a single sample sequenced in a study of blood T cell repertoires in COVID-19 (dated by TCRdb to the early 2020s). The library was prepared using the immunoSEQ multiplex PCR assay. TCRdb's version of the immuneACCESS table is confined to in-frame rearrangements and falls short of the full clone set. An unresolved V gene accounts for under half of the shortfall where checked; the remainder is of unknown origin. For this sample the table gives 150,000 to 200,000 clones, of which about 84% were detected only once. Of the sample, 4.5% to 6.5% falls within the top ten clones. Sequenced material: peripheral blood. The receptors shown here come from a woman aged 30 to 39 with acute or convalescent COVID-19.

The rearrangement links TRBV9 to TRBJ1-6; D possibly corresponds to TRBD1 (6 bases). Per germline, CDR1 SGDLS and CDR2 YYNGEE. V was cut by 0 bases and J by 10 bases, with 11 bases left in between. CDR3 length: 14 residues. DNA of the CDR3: TGTGCCAGCAGCGTAGGCCAGGGGCTCTCACCCCTCCACTTT. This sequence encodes CASSVGQGLSPLHF.

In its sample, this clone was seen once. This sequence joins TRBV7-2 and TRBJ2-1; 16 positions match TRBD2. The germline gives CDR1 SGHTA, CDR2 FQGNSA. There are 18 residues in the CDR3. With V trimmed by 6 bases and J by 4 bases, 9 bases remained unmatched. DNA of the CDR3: TGTGCCAGCAGTTCCTCAGGGACTAGCGGGAGGGTATACAATGAGCAGTTCTTC. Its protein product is CASSSSGTSGRVYNEQFF.

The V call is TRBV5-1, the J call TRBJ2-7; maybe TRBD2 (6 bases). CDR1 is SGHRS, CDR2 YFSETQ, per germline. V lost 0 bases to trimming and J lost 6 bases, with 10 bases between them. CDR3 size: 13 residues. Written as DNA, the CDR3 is TGCGCCAGCAGCTTGGTTGCCGGGGGCGAGCAGTACTTC. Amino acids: CASSLVAGGEQYF. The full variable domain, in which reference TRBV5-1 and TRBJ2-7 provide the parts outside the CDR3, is KAGVTQTPRYLIKTRGQQVTLSCSPISGHRSVSWYQQTPGQGLQFLFEYFSETQRNKGNFPGRFSGRQFSNSRSEMNVSTLELGDSALYLCASSLVAGGEQYFGPGTRLTVT.

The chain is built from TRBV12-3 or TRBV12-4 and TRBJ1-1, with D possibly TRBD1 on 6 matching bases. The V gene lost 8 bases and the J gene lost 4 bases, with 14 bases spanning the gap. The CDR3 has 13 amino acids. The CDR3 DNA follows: TGTGCCAGCGGGGGAACAGGGTTCACTGAAGCTTTCTTT. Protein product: CASGGTGFTEAFF.

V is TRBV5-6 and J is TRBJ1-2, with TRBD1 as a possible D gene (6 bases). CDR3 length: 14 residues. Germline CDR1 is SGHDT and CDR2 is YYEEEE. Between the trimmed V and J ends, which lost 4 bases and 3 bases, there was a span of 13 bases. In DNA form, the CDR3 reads TGTGCCAGCAGCCAAACAGGGTTGGACTATGGCTACACCTTC. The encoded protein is CASSQTGLDYGYTF. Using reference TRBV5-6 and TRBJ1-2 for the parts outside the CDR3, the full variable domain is DAGVTQSPTHLIKTRGQQVTLRCSPKSGHDTVSWYQQALGQGPQFIFQYYEEEERQRGNFPDRFSGHQFPNYSSELNVNALLLGDSALYLCASSQTGLDYGYTFGSGTRLTVV.

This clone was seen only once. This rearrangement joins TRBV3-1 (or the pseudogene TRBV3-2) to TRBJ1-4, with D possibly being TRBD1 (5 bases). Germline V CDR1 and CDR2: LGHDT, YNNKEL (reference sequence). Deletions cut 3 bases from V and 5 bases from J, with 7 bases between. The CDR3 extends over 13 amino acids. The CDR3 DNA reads TGTGCCAGCAGCCATAAGGGGAATGAAAAACTGTTTTTT. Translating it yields CASSHKGNEKLFF.

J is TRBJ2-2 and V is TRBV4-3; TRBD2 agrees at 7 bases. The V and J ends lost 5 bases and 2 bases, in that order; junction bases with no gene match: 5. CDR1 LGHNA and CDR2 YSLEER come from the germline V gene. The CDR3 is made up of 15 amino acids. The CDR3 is CASSSSGDNTGELFF. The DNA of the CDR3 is TGCGCCAGCAGCTCCAGCGGGGACAACACCGGGGAGCTGTTTTTT.

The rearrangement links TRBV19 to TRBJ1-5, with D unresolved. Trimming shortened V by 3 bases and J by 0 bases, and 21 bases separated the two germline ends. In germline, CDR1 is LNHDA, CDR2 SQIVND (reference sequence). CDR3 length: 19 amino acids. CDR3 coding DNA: TGTGCCAGTAGTATTTTTTGGGCAGCCGGATCTATTAGCAATCAGCCCCAGCATTTT. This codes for CASSIFWAAGSISNQPQHF.

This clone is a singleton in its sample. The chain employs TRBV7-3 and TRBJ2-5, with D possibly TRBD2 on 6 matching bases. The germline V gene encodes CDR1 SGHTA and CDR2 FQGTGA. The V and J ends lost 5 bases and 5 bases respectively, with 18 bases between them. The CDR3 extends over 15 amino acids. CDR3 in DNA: TGTGCCAGCAGCGAACTAGGAGGGGTCGGGGAGACCCAGTACTTC. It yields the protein CASSELGGVGETQYF.

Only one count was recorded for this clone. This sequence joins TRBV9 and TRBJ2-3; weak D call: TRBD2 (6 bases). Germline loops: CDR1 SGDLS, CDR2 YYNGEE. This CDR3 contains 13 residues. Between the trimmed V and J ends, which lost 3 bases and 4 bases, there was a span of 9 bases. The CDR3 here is CASSEGLPDTQYF. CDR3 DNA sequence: TGTGCCAGCAGCGAAGGACTACCAGATACGCAGTATTTT.

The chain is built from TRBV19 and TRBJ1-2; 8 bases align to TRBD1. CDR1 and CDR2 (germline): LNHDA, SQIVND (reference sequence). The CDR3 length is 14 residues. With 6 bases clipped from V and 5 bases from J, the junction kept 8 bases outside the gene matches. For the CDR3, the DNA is TGTGCCAGTAGATCGACAGGGGTTGTTTATGGCTACACCTTC. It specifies CASRSTGVVYGYTF.

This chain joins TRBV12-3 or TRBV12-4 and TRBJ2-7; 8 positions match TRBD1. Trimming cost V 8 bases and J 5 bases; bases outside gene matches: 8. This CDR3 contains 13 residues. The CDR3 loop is CASSRGQANEQYF. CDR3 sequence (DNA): TGTGCCAGCTCTAGGGGACAGGCTAACGAGCAGTACTTC.

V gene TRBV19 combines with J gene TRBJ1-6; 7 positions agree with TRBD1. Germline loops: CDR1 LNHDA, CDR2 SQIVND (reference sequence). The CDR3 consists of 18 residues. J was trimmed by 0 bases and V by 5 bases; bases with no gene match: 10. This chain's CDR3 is CASSVYPGQSSYNSPLHF. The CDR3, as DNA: TGTGCCAGTAGTGTCTATCCGGGACAGAGCTCCTATAATTCACCCCTCCACTTT.

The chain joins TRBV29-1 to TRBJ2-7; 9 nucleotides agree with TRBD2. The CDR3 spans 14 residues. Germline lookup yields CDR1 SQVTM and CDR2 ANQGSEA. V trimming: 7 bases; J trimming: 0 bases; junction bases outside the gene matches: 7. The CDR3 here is CSAWSGGISYEQYF. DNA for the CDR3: TGCAGCGCCTGGAGCGGGGGGATCTCCTACGAGCAGTACTTC.

CDR3 in amino acids: CASSIVGTRGNYEQYF. DNA of the CDR3: TGTGCCAGTAGTATAGTAGGGACAAGGGGAAACTACGAGCAGTACTTC. The rearrangement uses TRBV19 and TRBJ2-7, with D perhaps TRBD1 (6 bases). Per germline, CDR1 LNHDA and CDR2 SQIVND (reference sequence). V shed 1 base and J shed 3 bases, with 16 bases lying between them. CDR3 length: 16 amino acids.

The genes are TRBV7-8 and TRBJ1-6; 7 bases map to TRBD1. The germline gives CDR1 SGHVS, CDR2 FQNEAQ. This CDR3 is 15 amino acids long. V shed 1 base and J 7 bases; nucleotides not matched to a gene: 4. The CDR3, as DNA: TGTGCCAGCAGCTTAGGGGACAGCCAGAATTCACCCCTCCACTTT. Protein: CASSLGDSQNSPLHF.

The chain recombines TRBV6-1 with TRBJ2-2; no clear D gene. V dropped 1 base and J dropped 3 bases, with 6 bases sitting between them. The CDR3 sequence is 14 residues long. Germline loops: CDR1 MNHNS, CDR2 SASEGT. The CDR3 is CASSEGVDTGELFF. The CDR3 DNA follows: TGTGCCAGCAGTGAAGGAGTCGACACCGGGGAGCTGTTTTTT.

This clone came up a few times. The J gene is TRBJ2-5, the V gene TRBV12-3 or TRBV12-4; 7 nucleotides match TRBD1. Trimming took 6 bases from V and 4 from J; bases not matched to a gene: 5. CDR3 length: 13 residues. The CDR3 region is CASRKQGRETQYF. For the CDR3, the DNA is TGTGCCAGCAGAAAACAGGGGAGAGAGACCCAGTACTTC.

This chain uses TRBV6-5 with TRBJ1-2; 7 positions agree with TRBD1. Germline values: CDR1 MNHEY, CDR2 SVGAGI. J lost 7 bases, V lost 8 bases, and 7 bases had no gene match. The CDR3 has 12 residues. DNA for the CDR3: TGTGCCAGCTTGACAGGGATTGGTGGCTACACCTTC. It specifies CASLTGIGGYTF.

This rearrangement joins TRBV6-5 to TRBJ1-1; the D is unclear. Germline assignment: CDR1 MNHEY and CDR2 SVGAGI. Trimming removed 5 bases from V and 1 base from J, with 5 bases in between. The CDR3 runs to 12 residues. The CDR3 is CASSPGNTEAFF. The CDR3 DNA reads TGTGCCAGCAGTCCAGGGAACACTGAAGCTTTCTTT.

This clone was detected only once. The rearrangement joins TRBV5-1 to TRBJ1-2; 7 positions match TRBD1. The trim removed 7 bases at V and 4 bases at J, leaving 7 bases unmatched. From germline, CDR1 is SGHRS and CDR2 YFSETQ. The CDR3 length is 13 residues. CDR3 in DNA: TGCGCCAGCGGAGAGGGGGCAGGCTATGGCTACACCTTC. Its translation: CASGEGAGYGYTF.

The CDR3 nucleotides read TGTGCCAGCAGTGTAACAGTACAAGAGACCCAGTACTTC. Translating gives CASSVTVQETQYF. The chain employs TRBV6-4 and TRBJ2-5; unclear D gene. Trimming removed 4 bases from V and 2 bases from J, with 8 bases in between. CDR1 and CDR2 (germline): MRHNA, SNTAGT. CDR3 length: 13 amino acids.

The CDR3 bases are TGCGCCAGCAGCCGAGCTAGCGGGGGCAACTACGAGCAGTACTTC. This translates into CASSRASGGNYEQYF. V is TRBV4-3 and J is TRBJ2-7, with 10 bases matching TRBD2. The CDR3 sequence is 15 residues long. The V segment lost 4 bases and the J segment 3 bases; nucleotides outside the gene matches: 6. The germline V gene encodes CDR1 LGHNA and CDR2 YSLEER.

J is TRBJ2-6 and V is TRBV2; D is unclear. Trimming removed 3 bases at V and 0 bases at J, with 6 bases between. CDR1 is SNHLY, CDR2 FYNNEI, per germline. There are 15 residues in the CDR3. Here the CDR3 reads CASSDIDSGANVLTF. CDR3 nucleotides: TGTGCCAGCAGTGATATAGACTCTGGGGCCAACGTCCTGACTTTC.

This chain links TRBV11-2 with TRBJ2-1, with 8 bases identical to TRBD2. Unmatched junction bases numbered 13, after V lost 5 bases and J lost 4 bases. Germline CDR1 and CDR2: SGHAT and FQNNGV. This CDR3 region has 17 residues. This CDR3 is CASSLRVRGGGYNEQFF. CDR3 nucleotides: TGTGCCAGCAGCCTCCGGGTTCGGGGCGGGGGGTACAATGAGCAGTTCTTC.

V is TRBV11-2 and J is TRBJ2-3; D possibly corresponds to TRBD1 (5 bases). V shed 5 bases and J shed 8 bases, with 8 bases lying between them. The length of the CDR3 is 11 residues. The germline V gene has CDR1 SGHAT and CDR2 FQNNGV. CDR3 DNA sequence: TGTGCCAGCAGCCCCCAGGGTACGCAGTATTTT. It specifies CASSPQGTQYF.

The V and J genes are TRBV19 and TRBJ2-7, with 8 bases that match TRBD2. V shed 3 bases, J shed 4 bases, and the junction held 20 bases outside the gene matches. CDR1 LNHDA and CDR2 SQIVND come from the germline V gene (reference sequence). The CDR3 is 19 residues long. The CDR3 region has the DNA TGTGCCAGTAGTATGAAACCCATCCGATCCGGGACTAGACAATACGAGCAGTACTTC. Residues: CASSMKPIRSGTRQYEQYF.

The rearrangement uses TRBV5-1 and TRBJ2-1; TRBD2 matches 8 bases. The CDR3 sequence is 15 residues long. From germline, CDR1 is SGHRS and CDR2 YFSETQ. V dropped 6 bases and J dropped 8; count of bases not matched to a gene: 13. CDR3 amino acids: CASTDLAGKADEQFF. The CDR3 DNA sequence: TGCGCCAGCACCGATCTAGCGGGTAAAGCGGATGAGCAGTTCTTC. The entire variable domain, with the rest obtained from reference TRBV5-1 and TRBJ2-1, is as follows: KAGVTQTPRYLIKTRGQQVTLSCSPISGHRSVSWYQQTPGQGLQFLFEYFSETQRNKGNFPGRFSGRQFSNSRSEMNVSTLELGDSALYLCASTDLAGKADEQFFGPGTRLTVL.